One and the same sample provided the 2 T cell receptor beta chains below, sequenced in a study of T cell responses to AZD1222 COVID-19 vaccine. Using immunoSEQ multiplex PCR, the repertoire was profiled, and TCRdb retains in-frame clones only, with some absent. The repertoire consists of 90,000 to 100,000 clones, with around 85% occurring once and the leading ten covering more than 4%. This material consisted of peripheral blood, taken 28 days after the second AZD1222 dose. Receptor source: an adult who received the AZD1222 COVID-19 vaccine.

CDR3 nucleotide sequence: TGTGCCAGCAGCCCTTCAGGGGCGAGTGAAAAACTGTTTTTT. Amino acids: CASSPSGASEKLFF. The rearrangement uses TRBV9 and TRBJ1-4, with D maybe TRBD1 (6 bases). Germline loops: CDR1 SGDLS, CDR2 YYNGEE. V was trimmed by 4 bases and J by 7 bases, leaving 14 bases between them. The CDR3 covers 14 residues.

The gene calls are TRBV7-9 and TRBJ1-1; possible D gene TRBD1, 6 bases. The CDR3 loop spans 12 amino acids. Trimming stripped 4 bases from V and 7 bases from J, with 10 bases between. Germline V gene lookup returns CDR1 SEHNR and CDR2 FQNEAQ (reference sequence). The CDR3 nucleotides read TGTGCCAGCAGCTATCAGGGGCTTGAAGCTTTCTTT. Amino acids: CASSYQGLEAFF.